The source of this T cell receptor (beta chain) is a study of CD8 T cells in ankylosing spondylitis (TCRdb year 2017). Turning to the overall study: T cell receptor beta repertoires were profiled in healthy donors and ankylosing spondylitis patients so that disease-linked TCR variants could be found. In total, the full study cohort was made up of some 100 healthy donors and more than 20 ankylosing spondylitis patients. Peripheral blood samples were taken, and synovial fluid was additionally collected from ankylosing spondylitis patients. On the study overall, not on this receptor specifically: Significant enrichment of the disease-linked clones was reported in matched synovial fluid samples from ankylosing spondylitis patients. Some motif variants were previously reported in synovial fluid and blood of reactive arthritis patients, suggesting common disease-initiation mechanisms. The disease-linked clones had a CD8+ phenotype and were found at relatively low frequencies in peripheral blood. Blood from ankylosing spondylitis patients appeared to be characterized by a TCR beta motif composed of several highly homologous amino acid variants.

Sequencing was carried out with an Illumina HiSeq 2500. TCR beta libraries were prepared by quantitative 5'-RACE with molecular barcodes. The authors processed their data as follows. A new computational method, built on a probabilistic model of VDJ rearrangement, was used to identify disease-linked TCR variants. TCRdb passed the public sequencing reads through fastp at Q25 and MiXCR, retaining productive beta sequences. Merged by CDR3 protein, the rows form single entries marked with the most common genes and DNA. V and J calls and clone size were set by TCRdb, not the authors. Within this sample are more than 100,000 distinct CDR3 sequences, with more than 9.5% of them counted one time only. The leading ten clones occupy over 4% of the sample. From a lookup of the germline V gene (reference sequence), CDR1 and CDR2 are LNHDA and SQIVND. The CDR3, from cysteine to phenylalanine, totals 16 residues. Only the CDR3 part of the read is kept: 48 bases, read in frame from the first base. V is reduced by 1 base and J by 9 bases, leaving a spacing of 19 bases between them.

This clonotype was counted at least ten times. The antigen it recognizes is unknown. No base-level quality is on record; no much larger clone is a single base apart. The chain is assembled from TRBV19 and TRBJ2-1; tentative D gene TRBD2, with 7 bases matching. Sequencing was carried out using blood, either unsorted or a sorted T cell fraction (not recorded which). This TCR was recovered from a female donor with ankylosing spondylitis or in good health (not recorded which). The sequenced DNA is TGTGCCAGTAGTATAGTGGGGGGGGCGCTTACAGCTGAGCAGTTCTTC. This translates into CASSIVGGALTAEQFF.